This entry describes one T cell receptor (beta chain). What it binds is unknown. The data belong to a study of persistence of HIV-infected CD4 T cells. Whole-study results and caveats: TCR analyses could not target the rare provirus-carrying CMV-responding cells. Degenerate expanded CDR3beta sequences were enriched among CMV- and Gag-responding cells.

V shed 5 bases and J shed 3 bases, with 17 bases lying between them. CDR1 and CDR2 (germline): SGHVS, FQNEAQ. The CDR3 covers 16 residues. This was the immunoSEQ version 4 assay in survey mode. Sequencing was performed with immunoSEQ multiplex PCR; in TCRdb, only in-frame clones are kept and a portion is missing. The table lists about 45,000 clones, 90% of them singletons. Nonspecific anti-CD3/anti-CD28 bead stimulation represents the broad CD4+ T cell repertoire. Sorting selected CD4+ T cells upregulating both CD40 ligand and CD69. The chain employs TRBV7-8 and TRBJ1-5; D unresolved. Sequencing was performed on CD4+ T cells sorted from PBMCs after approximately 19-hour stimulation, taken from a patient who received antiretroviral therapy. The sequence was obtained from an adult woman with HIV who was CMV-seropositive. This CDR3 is CASSPQGPLHNQPQHF. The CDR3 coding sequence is TGTGCCAGCAGCCCACAAGGACCGCTCCACAATCAGCCCCAGCATTTT.